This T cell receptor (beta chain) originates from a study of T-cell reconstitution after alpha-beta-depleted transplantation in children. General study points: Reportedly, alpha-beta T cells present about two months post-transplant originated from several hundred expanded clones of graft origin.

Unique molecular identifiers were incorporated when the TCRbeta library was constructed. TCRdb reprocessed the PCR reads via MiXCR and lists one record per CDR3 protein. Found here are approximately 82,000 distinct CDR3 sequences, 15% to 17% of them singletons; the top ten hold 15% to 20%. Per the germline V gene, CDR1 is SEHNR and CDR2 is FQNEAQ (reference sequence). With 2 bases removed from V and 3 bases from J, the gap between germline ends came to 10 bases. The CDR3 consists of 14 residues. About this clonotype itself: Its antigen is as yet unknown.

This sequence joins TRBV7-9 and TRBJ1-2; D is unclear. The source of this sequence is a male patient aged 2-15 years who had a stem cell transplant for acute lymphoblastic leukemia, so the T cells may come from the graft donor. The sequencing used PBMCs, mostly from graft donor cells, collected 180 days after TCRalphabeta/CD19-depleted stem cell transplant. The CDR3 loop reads CASSLIRTDYGYTF. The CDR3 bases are TGTGCCAGCAGCTTAATCCGAACTGACTATGGCTACACCTTC.